These 17 T cell receptor beta chains were all obtained from the same sample, sequenced in a study of blood T cell repertoires in COVID-19 (dated by TCRdb to 2019 to 2021). Library generation was performed with the immunoSEQ multiplex PCR assay. Not all clones reach the TCRdb copy of this immuneACCESS table, which keeps in-frame sequences only. Checked studies attribute under half of the gap to unresolved V genes and leave the rest unexplained. The sample table contains about 33,000 clones; only one count was recorded for more than 80% of them. About 0.86% of the sample is in the top ten clones. Sample: peripheral blood. These receptors were obtained from a male donor with active COVID-19.

This clone was seen only once. This chain uses TRBV5-5 with TRBJ1-1; TRBD1 aligns across 7 bases. Trimming at V came to 5 bases and at J to 8 bases, leaving 6 bases not matched to a gene. Per germline, CDR1 SGHKS and CDR2 YYEKEE (reference sequence). CDR3 length equals 12 residues. CDR3 nucleotide sequence: TGTGCCAGCAGTTGGGACAGAGACGAAGCTTTCTTT. Translating gives CASSWDRDEAFF.

This chain joins TRBV5-8 and TRBJ2-5; D might be TRBD2 (6 bases). The CDR3 sequence is 16 residues long. Germline loops: CDR1 SGHTS, CDR2 YDEGEE. V was trimmed by 0 bases and J by 4 bases, leaving 16 bases between them. The CDR3 DNA reads TGTGCCAGCAGCTTGGTCTTTCACTGGGAGGCAGAGACCCAGTACTTC. It codes for CASSLVFHWEAETQYF.

The chain combines TRBV2 with TRBJ1-5; tentative D call: TRBD1 (5 bases). The V gene's germline CDR1 is SNHLY and CDR2 FYNNEI. V lost 6 bases, J lost 0 bases, and 15 bases lay in between. The CDR3 runs 16 residues. This CDR3 is CASRGPTAYSNQPQHF. CDR3 DNA sequence: TGTGCCAGCAGGGGGCCAACCGCTTATAGCAATCAGCCCCAGCATTTT.

The chain joins TRBV5-1 to TRBJ2-1, with 13 bases lining up with TRBD2. The V and J ends lost 0 bases and 7 bases, in that order; junction bases with no gene match: 4. The length of the CDR3 is 16 residues. Germline-derived CDR1 and CDR2 are SGHRS and YFSETQ. The CDR3 DNA is TGCGCCAGCAGCTTGGCCGAGACTAGCGGGGGGAATGAGCAGTTCTTC. This gives the protein CASSLAETSGGNEQFF.

The chain recombines TRBV14 with TRBJ1-1, with 10 nucleotides matching TRBD1. The V gene end was trimmed by 2 bases and the J gene end by 5 bases; junction bases not matched to a gene: 2. The CDR3 has 14 residues. From germline, CDR1 is SGHDN and CDR2 FVKESK. The CDR3 nucleotides read TGTGCCAGCAGCCAATGGACAGGGGGGACTGAAGCTTTCTTT. Protein: CASSQWTGGTEAFF.

The V and J genes are TRBV19 and TRBJ1-1, with D hard to call. V dropped 7 bases and J dropped 7 bases, with 13 bases sitting between them. CDR1 LNHDA and CDR2 SQIVND come from the germline V gene (reference sequence). The CDR3 spans 12 residues. Written as DNA, the CDR3 is TGTGCCAGTAACTGGCGGCCCGATGAAGCTTTCTTT. This translates into CASNWRPDEAFF.

This clone was counted a single time. This rearrangement joins TRBV10-2 to TRBJ2-7; the match to TRBD1 covers 7 bases. The V and J ends lost 4 bases and 2 bases, in that order; junction bases with no gene match: 2. The germline V gene encodes CDR1 WSHSY and CDR2 SAAADI. CDR3 length: 13 amino acids. The chain's CDR3 is CASSGDSTYEQYF. CDR3 nucleotides: TGCGCCAGCAGTGGGGACAGCACCTACGAGCAGTACTTC.

CDR3: CASTPTGTQNTEAFF. The CDR3 DNA reads as TGTGCCAGCACCCCCACCGGGACTCAGAACACTGAAGCTTTCTTT. This chain links TRBV6-2 or TRBV6-3 with TRBJ1-1, with D perhaps TRBD1 (5 bases). Trimming took 7 bases from V and 1 from J, leaving 16 bases between them. Germline values: CDR1 MNHEY, CDR2 SVGEGT. This CDR3 is 15 amino acids long.

The genes are TRBV7-9 and TRBJ1-1; D gene ambiguous. V was pared by 5 bases and J by 4 bases, with 5 bases between. Germline assignment: CDR1 SEHNR and CDR2 FQNEAQ (reference sequence). The CDR3 length is 11 residues. The CDR3 DNA reads as TGTGCCAGCAGCCCTCGCACTGAAGCTTTCTTT. It codes for CASSPRTEAFF.

This chain uses TRBV5-1 with TRBJ1-1; D is undetermined. V was pared by 9 bases and J by 6 bases, with 15 bases between. The CDR3 is made up of 12 amino acids. The germline V gene encodes CDR1 SGHRS and CDR2 YFSETQ. As DNA, the CDR3 is TGCGCCACCCCCCCCCGGGTCCCTGAAGCTTTCTTT. The encoded protein is CATPPRVPEAFF.

The V gene is TRBV29-1, the J gene TRBJ1-1; D not resolved. Germline V CDR1 and CDR2: SQVTM, ANQGSEA. The CDR3 sequence is 13 residues long. V lost 1 base to trimming and J lost 1 base, with 7 bases between them. The CDR3 DNA reads as TGCAGCGTTGAAGGAGGGCGGAACACTGAAGCTTTCTTT. Amino acids: CSVEGGRNTEAFF.

V gene TRBV29-1 combines with J gene TRBJ1-2; tentative D call: TRBD1 (5 bases). Germline CDR1 is SQVTM and CDR2 is ANQGSEA. V was cut by 2 bases and J by 4 bases, with 11 bases left in between. The CDR3 sequence is 13 residues long. The CDR3 nucleotides are TGCAGCGTTGAAAGCAGGGAGGGCTATGGCTACACCTTC. Amino acids: CSVESREGYGYTF.

V and J are TRBV18 and TRBJ1-2; 7 positions agree with TRBD1. Germline CDR1 is KGHSH and CDR2 is LQKENI. The CDR3 length is 11 residues. The junction had 6 bases not matched to a gene; V was cut back by 6 bases and J by 11 bases. The CDR3 nucleotides are TGTGCCAGCTCCGACAGGGAAGAGTACACCTTC. This codes for CASSDREEYTF.

The CDR3 loop is CASQPPGLAANTLYEQYF. The CDR3 coding sequence is TGCGCCAGCCAACCCCCGGGACTAGCGGCGAATACACTCTACGAGCAGTACTTC. J is TRBJ2-7 and V is TRBV10-1; TRBD2 matches at 11 bases. With V trimmed by 8 bases and J by 3 bases, 18 bases remained unmatched. This CDR3 region has 18 residues. The germline V gene has CDR1 WNHNN and CDR2 SYGVQD (reference sequence).

V usage is TRBV6-2 or TRBV6-3 and J usage is TRBJ1-1; D not certain. The CDR3 is 14 amino acids. Germline V gives CDR1 MNHEY, CDR2 SVGEGT. With 0 bases removed from V and 0 bases from J, the gap between germline ends came to 5 bases. The CDR3 region has the DNA TGTGCCAGCAGTTACTCCAATGTGAACACTGAAGCTTTCTTT. Translation gives CASSYSNVNTEAFF.

This chain links TRBV3-1 (or the pseudogene TRBV3-2) with TRBJ2-1; D might be TRBD1 (5 bases). This CDR3 region has 20 residues. Germline assignment: CDR1 LGHDT and CDR2 YNNKEL (reference sequence). The ends were cut back, 1 base at V and 4 bases at J, with 26 bases in the middle. In DNA form, the CDR3 reads TGTGCCAGCAGCCAAGTGCCTAGAGAGCAGGGCAGATATAGATACAATGAGCAGTTCTTC. Residues: CASSQVPREQGRYRYNEQFF.

The V call is TRBV6-6, the J call TRBJ1-5; 9 bases line up with TRBD1. The CDR3 spans 18 residues. J was trimmed by 6 bases and V by 5 bases; bases with no gene match: 17. Germline assignment: CDR1 MNHNY and CDR2 SVGAGI (reference sequence). The CDR3 sequence: CASSPRTGVKGAFQPQHF. The CDR3, as DNA: TGTGCCAGCAGTCCCCGGACAGGGGTAAAAGGGGCCTTTCAGCCCCAGCATTTT.